This T cell receptor (beta chain) is drawn from a study of blood T cell repertoires in COVID-19. Across the study: Acute and convalescent COVID-19 samples came from the United States, Italy and Spain. T cells, B-cell-depleted T cells, or PBMCs provided the cDNA or gDNA that served as material.

Seattle patients were enrolled during active infection and followed longitudinally. This clone was seen only once. The CDR3 has 13 amino acids. The V gene's germline CDR1 is KGHDR and CDR2 SFDVKD. Trimming left V 2 bases short and J 10 bases short, with 12 bases between. Source study methods: Estimated nucleated cell counts came from reference gene primer amplification. Repertoires were generated with immunoSEQ multiplex PCR, while TCRdb's copy carries only in-frame clones and drops some. The V and J calls and the clone size are those of that table, but D and trimming were determined from the DNA. The top ten hold 25% to 35% of the sample, which has approximately 59,000 clones, 70% to 90% seen once.

The chain recombines TRBV24-1 with TRBJ2-3; a possible D gene is TRBD2 (6 bases). Source material: peripheral blood. The clonotype was recovered from a man aged 55 to 69 with COVID-19, enrolled during active disease. The DNA for the CDR3 is TGTGCCACCAGTGATTCGTCGGCTAGCGCGCAGTATTTT. This translates into CATSDSSASAQYF.